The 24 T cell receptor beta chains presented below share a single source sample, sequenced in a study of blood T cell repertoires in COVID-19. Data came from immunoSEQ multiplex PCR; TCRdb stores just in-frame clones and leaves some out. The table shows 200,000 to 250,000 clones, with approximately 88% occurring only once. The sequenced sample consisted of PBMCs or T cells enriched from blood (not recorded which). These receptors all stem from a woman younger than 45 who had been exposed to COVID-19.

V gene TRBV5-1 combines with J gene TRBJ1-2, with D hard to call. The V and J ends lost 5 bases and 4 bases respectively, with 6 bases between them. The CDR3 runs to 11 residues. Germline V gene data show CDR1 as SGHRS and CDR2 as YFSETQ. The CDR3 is CASRGSYGYTF. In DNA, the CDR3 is TGCGCCAGCAGGGGCAGCTATGGCTACACCTTC.

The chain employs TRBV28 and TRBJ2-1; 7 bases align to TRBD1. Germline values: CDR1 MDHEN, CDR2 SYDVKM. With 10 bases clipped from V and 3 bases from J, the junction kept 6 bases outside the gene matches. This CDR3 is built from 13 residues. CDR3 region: CATTTGIYNEQFF. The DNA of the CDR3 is TGTGCCACCACGACAGGGATCTACAATGAGCAGTTCTTC.

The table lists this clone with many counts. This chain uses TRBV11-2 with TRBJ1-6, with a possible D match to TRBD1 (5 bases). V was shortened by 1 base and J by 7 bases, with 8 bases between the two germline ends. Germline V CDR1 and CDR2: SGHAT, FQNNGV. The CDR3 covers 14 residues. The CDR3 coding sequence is TGTGCCAGCAGCTTAGCAGGGTTGAATTCACCCCTCCACTTT. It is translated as CASSLAGLNSPLHF.

CDR3 amino acids: CASSSQQAEAFF. The DNA of the CDR3 is TGTGCCAGCTCATCCCAGCAGGCCGAAGCTTTCTTT. This chain links TRBV18 with TRBJ1-1; no reliable D call. Germline assignment: CDR1 KGHSH and CDR2 LQKENI. The V and J ends lost 5 bases and 8 bases respectively, with 12 bases between them. The CDR3 is 12 residues long.

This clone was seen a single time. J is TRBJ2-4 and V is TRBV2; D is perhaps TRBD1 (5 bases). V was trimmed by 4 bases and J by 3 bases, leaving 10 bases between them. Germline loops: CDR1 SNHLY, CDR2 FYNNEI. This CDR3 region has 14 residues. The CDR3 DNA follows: TGTGCCAGCAGTGGTCGGACACACAAAAACATTCAGTACTTC. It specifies CASSGRTHKNIQYF.

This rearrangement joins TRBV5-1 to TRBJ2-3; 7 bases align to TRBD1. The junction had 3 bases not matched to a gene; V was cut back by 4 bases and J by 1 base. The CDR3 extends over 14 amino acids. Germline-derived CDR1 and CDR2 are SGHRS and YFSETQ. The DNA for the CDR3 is TGCGCCAGCAGCCCAGGACAGGGCACAGATACGCAGTATTTT. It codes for CASSPGQGTDTQYF.

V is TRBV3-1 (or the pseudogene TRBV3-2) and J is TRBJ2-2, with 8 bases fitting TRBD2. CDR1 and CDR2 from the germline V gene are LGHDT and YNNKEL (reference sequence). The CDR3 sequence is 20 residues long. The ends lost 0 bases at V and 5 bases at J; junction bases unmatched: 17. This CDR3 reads CASSQDLSGFSGRRTGELFF. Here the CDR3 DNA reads TGTGCCAGCAGCCAAGATCTTAGTGGCTTCAGCGGGAGAAGGACCGGGGAGCTGTTTTTT.

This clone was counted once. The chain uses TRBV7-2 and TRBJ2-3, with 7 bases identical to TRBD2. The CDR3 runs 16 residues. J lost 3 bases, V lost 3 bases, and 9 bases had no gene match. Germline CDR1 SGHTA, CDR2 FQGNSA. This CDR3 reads CASSFISGMWTDTQYF. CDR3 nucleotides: TGTGCCAGCAGCTTTATCAGCGGGATGTGGACAGATACGCAGTATTTT.

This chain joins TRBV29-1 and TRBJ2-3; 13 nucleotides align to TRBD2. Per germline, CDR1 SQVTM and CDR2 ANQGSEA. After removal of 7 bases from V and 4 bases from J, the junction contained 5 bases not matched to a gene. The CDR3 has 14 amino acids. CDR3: CSGLLAGGSDTQYF. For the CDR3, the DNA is TGCAGCGGACTACTAGCGGGAGGGTCAGATACGCAGTATTTT.

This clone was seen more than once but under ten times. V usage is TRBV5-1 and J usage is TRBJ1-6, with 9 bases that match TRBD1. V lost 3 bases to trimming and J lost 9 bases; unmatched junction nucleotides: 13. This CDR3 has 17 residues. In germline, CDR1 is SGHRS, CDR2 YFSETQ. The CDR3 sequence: CASSSLGSDRGSSPLHF. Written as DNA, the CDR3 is TGCGCCAGCAGCTCCCTCGGCTCGGACAGGGGAAGTTCACCCCTCCACTTT.

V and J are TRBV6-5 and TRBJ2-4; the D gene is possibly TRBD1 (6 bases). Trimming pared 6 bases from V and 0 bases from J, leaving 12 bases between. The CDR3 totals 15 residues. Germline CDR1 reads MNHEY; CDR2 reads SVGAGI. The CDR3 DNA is TGTGCCAGCAGCGGGACACGTTTAGCCAAAAACATTCAGTACTTC. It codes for CASSGTRLAKNIQYF.

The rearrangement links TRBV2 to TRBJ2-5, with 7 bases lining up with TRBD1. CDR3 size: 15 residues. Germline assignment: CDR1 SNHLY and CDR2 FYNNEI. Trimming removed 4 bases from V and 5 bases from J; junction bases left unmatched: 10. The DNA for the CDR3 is TGTGCCAGCAGTGTACAGGGGCTGGGTTTGGAGACCCAGTACTTC. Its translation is CASSVQGLGLETQYF.

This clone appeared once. DNA for the CDR3: TGTGCCAGCAGCCAGTCCCATCAAGAGACCCAGTACTTC. Its translation is CASSQSHQETQYF. The V call is TRBV9, the J call TRBJ2-5; D unclear. The length of the CDR3 is 13 residues. Germline CDR1 SGDLS, CDR2 YYNGEE. V shed 4 bases and J shed 2 bases, with 9 bases lying between them. Full variable domain (missing parts from reference TRBV9 and TRBJ2-5): DSGVTQTPKHLITATGQRVTLRCSPRSGDLSVYWYQQSLDQGLQFLIQYYNGEERAKGNILERFSAQQFPDLHSELNLSSLELGDSALYFCASSQSHQETQYFGPGTRLLVL.

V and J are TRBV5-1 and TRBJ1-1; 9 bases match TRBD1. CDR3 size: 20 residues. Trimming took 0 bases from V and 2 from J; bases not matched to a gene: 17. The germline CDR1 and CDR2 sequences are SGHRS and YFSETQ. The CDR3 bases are TGCGCCAGCAGCTTGGACAGTCTAAAAAACAGGGGGCAGGTAAACACTGAAGCTTTCTTT. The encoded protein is CASSLDSLKNRGQVNTEAFF.

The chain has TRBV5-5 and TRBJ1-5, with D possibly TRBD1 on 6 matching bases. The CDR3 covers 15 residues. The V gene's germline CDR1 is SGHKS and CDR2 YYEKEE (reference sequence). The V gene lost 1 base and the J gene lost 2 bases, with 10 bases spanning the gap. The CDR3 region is CASSLTAGGNQPQHF. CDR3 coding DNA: TGTGCCAGCAGCTTGACGGCAGGGGGCAATCAGCCCCAGCATTTT.

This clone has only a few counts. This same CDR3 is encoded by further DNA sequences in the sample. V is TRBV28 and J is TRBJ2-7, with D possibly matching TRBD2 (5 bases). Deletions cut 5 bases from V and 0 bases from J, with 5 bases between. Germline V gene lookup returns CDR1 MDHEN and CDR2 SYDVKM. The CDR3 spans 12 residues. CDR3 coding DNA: TGTGCCAGCAGTCGGGGCTCCTACGAGCAGTACTTC. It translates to CASSRGSYEQYF.

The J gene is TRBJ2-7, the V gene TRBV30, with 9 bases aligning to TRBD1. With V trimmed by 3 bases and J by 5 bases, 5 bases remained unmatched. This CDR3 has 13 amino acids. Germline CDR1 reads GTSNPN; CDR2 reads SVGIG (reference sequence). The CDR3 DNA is TGTGCCTGGAGCGCCGGGACAGGGAACGAGCAGTACTTC. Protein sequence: CAWSAGTGNEQYF. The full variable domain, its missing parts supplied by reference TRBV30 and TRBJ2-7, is SQTIHQWPATLVQPVGSPLSLECTVEGTSNPNLYWYRQAAGRGLQLLFYSVGIGQISSEVPQNLSASRPQDRQFILSSKKLLLSDSGFYLCAWSAGTGNEQYFGPGTRLTVT.

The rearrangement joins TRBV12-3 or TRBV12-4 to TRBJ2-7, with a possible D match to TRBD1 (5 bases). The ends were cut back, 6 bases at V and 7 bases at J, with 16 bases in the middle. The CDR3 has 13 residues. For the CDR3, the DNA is TGTGCCAGCAGGGATAGGGGCCGATATGAGCAGTACTTC. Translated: CASRDRGRYEQYF.

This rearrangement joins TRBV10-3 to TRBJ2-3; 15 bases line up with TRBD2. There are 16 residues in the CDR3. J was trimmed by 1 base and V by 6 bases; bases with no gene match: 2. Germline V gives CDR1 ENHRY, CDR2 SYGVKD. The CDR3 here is CAIRGLAGGGTDTQYF. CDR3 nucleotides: TGTGCCATCAGGGGACTAGCGGGAGGTGGCACAGATACGCAGTATTTT.

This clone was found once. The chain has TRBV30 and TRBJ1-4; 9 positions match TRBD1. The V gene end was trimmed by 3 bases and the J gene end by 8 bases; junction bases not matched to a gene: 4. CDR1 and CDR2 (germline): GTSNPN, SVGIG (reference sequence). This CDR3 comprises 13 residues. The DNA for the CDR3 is TGTGCCTGGAGGGACAGGGGAAACGAAAAACTGTTTTTT. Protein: CAWRDRGNEKLFF.

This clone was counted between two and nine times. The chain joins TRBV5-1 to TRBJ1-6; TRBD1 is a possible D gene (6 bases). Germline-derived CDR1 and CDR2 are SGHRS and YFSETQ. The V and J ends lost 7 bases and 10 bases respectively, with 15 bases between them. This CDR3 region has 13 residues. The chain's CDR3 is CASGLRGGSPLHF. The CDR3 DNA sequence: TGCGCCAGCGGATTAAGGGGGGGGTCACCCCTCCACTTT.

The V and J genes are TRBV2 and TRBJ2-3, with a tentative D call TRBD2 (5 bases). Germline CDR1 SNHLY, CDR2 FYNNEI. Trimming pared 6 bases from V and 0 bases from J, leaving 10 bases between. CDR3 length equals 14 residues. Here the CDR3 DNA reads TGTGCCAGCAGCCCCGGACTTAGCACAGATACGCAGTATTTT. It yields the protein CASSPGLSTDTQYF. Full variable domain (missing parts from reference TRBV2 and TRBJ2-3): EPEVTQTPSHQVTQMGQEVILRCVPISNHLYFYWYRQILGQKVEFLVSFYNNEISEKSEIFDDQFSVERPDGSNFTLKIRSTKLEDSAMYFCASSPGLSTDTQYFGPGTRLTVL.

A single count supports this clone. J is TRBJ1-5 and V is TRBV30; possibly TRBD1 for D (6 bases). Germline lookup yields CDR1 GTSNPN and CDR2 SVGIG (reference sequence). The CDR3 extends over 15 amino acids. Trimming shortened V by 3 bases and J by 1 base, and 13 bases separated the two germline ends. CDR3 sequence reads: CAWREGRGSNQPQHF. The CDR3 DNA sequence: TGTGCCTGGAGAGAGGGCAGGGGAAGCAATCAGCCCCAGCATTTT.

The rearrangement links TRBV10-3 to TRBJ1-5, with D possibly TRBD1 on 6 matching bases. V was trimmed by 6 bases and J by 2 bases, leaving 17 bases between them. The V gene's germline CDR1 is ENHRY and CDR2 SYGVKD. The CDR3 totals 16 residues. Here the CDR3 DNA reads TGTGCCATCAGCGTTACAGGGATAGAAGGCAATCAGCCCCAGCATTTT. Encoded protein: CAISVTGIEGNQPQHF.